The source of this TCR beta chain is a study of T cells in Graves' hyperthyroidism and ophthalmopathy. The CDR3 length is 16 residues. CDR1 is DFQATT, CDR2 SNEGSKA, per germline (reference sequence). Trimming took 0 bases from V and 3 from J, leaving 15 bases between them. Amplification of TCR beta CDR3 regions was performed using RNA transcripts as template. RT-PCR in the first round (using the HTBI primer set) targeted the TCR CDR3. TCRdb re-called the multiplex PCR reads with MiXCR, one entry per CDR3 protein. The sample carries 480,000 or so distinct CDR3 sequences, 14% recorded once. Study-wide points: Onset of ophthalmopathy came a median roughly 6.4 months after the model predicted it.

This clonotype was detected ten times or more. Its antigen is unidentified. The receptor was isolated from a woman younger than 35 with Graves' hyperthyroidism. The chain carries TRBV20-1 and TRBJ2-1; no clear D gene. Sequenced input: blood. CDR3 sequence reads: CSARDLGASYYNEQFF. The CDR3 DNA reads as TGCAGTGCTAGAGATCTTGGCGCAAGCTACTACAATGAGCAGTTCTTC.